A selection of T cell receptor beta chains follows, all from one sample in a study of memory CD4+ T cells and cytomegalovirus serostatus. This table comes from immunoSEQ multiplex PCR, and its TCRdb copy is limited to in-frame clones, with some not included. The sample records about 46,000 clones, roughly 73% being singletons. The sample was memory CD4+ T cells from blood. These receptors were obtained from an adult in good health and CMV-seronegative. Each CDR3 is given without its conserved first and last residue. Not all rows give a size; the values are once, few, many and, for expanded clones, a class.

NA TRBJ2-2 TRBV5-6 ASSSSIGGLSGELF
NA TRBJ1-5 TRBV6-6 ASSRQSQNQPQH
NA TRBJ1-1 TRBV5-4 ATKPRMGAGLNTEAF
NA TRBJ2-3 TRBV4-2 ASSQGQKTDTQY
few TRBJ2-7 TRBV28 ASSSRARGALYEQY
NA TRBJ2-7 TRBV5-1 ASSPWGQGLSEQY
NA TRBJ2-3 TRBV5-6 ASSLISVDTQY
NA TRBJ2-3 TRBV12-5 ASGPQEEWGSTDTQY
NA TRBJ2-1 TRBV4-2 ASSSSGLAGDEQF
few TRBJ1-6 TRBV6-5 ASNHRNYNSPLH
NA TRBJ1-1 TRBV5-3 ARSLAPRTGQLNEAF
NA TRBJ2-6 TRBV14 ASSQDLGENVLT
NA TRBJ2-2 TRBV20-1 SVADGELF
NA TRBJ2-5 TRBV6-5 ASSLQGGETQY
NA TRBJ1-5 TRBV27 ASSSTGADNQPQH